The rows below give T cell receptor beta chains drawn from one sample of a study of T cell responses to AZD1222 COVID-19 vaccine. Profiled with immunoSEQ multiplex PCR; TCRdb holds only in-frame clones, not every one. The sample lists about 120,000 clones; approximately 88% were seen once. Sequencing used peripheral blood, obtained on day 0 of AZD1222 vaccination. These receptors all stem from an adult in good health. The CDR3 runs from the conserved cysteine through the conserved F or W. The D gene is left open where the match is weak. Size is omitted from some rows. Given values are once, few, many or a class for expanded clones.

NA,TRBV20-1,NA,TRBJ2-7,TGCAGTGCTAGTCCCGGCGCTACCTACGAGCAGTACTTC,CSASPGATYEQYF
NA,TRBV11-2,NA,TRBJ1-1,TGTGCCAGCAGCTTAGTGTACGGGAACACTGAAGCTTTCTTT,CASSLVYGNTEAFF
TRBD1,TRBV2,once,TRBJ1-5,TGTGCCAGCAGTGAGCCGGGACAGGGGTTGATGAGCAATCAGCCCCAGCATTTT,CASSEPGQGLMSNQPQHF
NA,TRBV2,once,TRBJ2-7,TGTGCCAGCAGTGTACCTCTCCAACAGCTCGAGCAGTACTTC,CASSVPLQQLEQYF
NA,TRBV10-3,NA,TRBJ1-1,TGTGCCAGCCAGCCAGGGCCGAACACTGAAGCTTTCTTT,CASQPGPNTEAFF
TRBD1,TRBV5-1,NA,TRBJ1-1,TGCGCCAGCAGACAGGGGGTGATGAACACTGAAGCTTTCTTT,CASRQGVMNTEAFF
TRBD1,TRBV7-8,NA,TRBJ2-7,TGTGCCAGCAGCCACGGGACAGCCCGTCTCTACGAGCAGTACTTC,CASSHGTARLYEQYF
NA,TRBV3-1/TRBV3-2,NA,TRBJ2-1,TGTGCCAGCAGCCAATCTCGACTGGAGCAGTTCTTC,CASSQSRLEQFF
NA,TRBV7-9,few,TRBJ2-7,TGTGCCAGCAGTTCACCAGACCGAGGCCACGAGCAGTACTTC,CASSSPDRGHEQYF
NA,TRBV7-9,NA,TRBJ2-1,TGTGCCAGCAGCTTAGAGAGCTCCTACAATGAGCAGTTCTTC,CASSLESSYNEQFF
NA,TRBV6-5,NA,TRBJ1-2,TGTGCCAGCAGGGGAGAGTATAACTATGGCTACACCTTC,CASRGEYNYGYTF
NA,TRBV27,once,TRBJ1-6,TGTGCCAGCAAAACAGGGTTACGTGATTCACCCCTCCACTTT,CASKTGLRDSPLHF
NA,TRBV10-3,NA,TRBJ1-4,TGTGCCATCAGTGAGTCGGGGGGTGAAAAACTGTTTTTT,CAISESGGEKLFF
TRBD1,TRBV27,NA,TRBJ2-7,TGTGCCAGCAGTCACCCCCCGGGACAGGGCCCCTACGAGCAGTACTTC,CASSHPPGQGPYEQYF
TRBD2,TRBV7-3,NA,TRBJ2-3,TGTGCCAGCAGCCCGGGACTAGCGGGGGCAGGGGATACGCAGTATTTT,CASSPGLAGAGDTQYF
NA,TRBV10-3,NA,TRBJ1-2,TGTGCCACCACCGGGACACCGAACTATGGCTACACCTTC,CATTGTPNYGYTF
NA,TRBV11-2,NA,TRBJ2-2,TGTGCCAGCAGCTCGTGGTCCGTAGGAGGAACCGGGGAGCTGTTTTTT,CASSSWSVGGTGELFF
TRBD1,TRBV18,NA,TRBJ1-2,TGTGCCAGCTCACCAGACAGGGGGAGAGGCTACACCTTC,CASSPDRGRGYTF
TRBD1,TRBV19,NA,TRBJ1-1,TGTGCCAGTAGTATTGGACAGGGAAGGACTGAAGCTTTCTTT,CASSIGQGRTEAFF
NA,TRBV4-3,NA,TRBJ1-2,TGCGCCAGCAGCCAAGCTTGGGCAGGATATGGCTACACCTTC,CASSQAWAGYGYTF
TRBD1,TRBV10-3,few,TRBJ1-3,TGTGCCATCAGTCCGGGGACAGGAATCACCTCTGGAAACACCATATATTTT,CAISPGTGITSGNTIYF
NA,TRBV18,NA,TRBJ1-5,TGTGCCAGCTCACCGTCCCATACCATAAGCAATCAGCCCCAGCATTTT,CASSPSHTISNQPQHF
TRBD1,TRBV6-1,NA,TRBJ1-2,TGTGCCAGCAGTGAAGGGGGGACAGCTAACTATGGCTACACCTTC,CASSEGGTANYGYTF
TRBD1,TRBV6-2/TRBV6-3,NA,TRBJ2-7,TGTGCCAGCAGTTACGGGACAGGCGAGCAGTACTTC,CASSYGTGEQYF
NA,TRBV27,NA,TRBJ2-2,TGTGCCAGCAGTCTCAGGGTTACCGGGGAGCTGTTTTTT,CASSLRVTGELFF
NA,TRBV7-2,NA,TRBJ2-1,TGTGCCAGCAGCTTTGACAGAAACTACAATGAGCAGTTCTTC,CASSFDRNYNEQFF
NA,TRBV12-3/TRBV12-4,NA,TRBJ1-2,TGTGCCAGCAGTCAACAGGACTATGGCTACACCTTC,CASSQQDYGYTF
TRBD1,TRBV5-8,NA,TRBJ2-5,TGTGCCAGCAGCCCGCCCAGGGGGCTAGGAGAGACCCAGTACTTC,CASSPPRGLGETQYF
NA,TRBV19,NA,TRBJ2-7,TGTGCCAGTATGGGGGGAACCTACGAGCAGTACTTC,CASMGGTYEQYF
TRBD1,TRBV24-1,few,TRBJ1-5,TGTGCCACCAGTGATTTGCAAGGAGTTCAGGGGGCCCAGCATTTT,CATSDLQGVQGAQHF
NA,TRBV12-3/TRBV12-4,NA,TRBJ2-7,TGTGCCAGCAATCAACAGGGGACTGGTGAGCAGTACTTC,CASNQQGTGEQYF
NA,TRBV19,NA,TRBJ1-4,TGTGCCAGTAGCAATACAGGCTCCGGGGAAAAACTGTTTTTT,CASSNTGSGEKLFF
NA,TRBV28,NA,TRBJ1-4,TGTGCCAGCAGTAAGACAGTAATAGATGAAAAACTGTTTTTT,CASSKTVIDEKLFF
NA,TRBV6-2/TRBV6-3,NA,TRBJ1-1,TGTGCCAGCAGCCCGTGGGGGGTCCTACTGAACACTGAAGCTTTCTTT,CASSPWGVLLNTEAFF
NA,TRBV6-2/TRBV6-3,NA,TRBJ1-2,TGTGCCAGCAGTTCCCACAGGGACGCGGATGGCTACACCTTC,CASSSHRDADGYTF
TRBD2,TRBV15,NA,TRBJ2-1,TGTGCCACCAGCGTACCGGGGGGGGCGATTGAGCAGTTCTTC,CATSVPGGAIEQFF
TRBD1,TRBV6-5,NA,TRBJ2-2,TGTGCCAGCAACCCGACAGGGTACACCGGGGAGCTGTTTTTT,CASNPTGYTGELFF
TRBD1,TRBV6-5,NA,TRBJ1-2,TGTGCCAGCAATGGGGACAGGGGTGGCTATGGCTACACCTTC,CASNGDRGGYGYTF
NA,TRBV20-1,NA,TRBJ2-5,TGCAGTGCTCCGGAGACCCAGTACTTC,CSAPETQYF
NA,TRBV10-1,NA,TRBJ1-5,TGCGCCAGCAGTGTGAGCCCCAATCAGCCCCAGCATTTT,CASSVSPNQPQHF
NA,TRBV18,NA,TRBJ2-6,TGTGCCAGCTCAAACACCAGGGGGGCAGGGGCCAACGTCCTGACTTTC,CASSNTRGAGANVLTF